This TCR beta chain emerged from a study of blood T cell repertoires in COVID-19. Study details: Some COVID-19 samples were acute and others convalescent; all came from the United States, Italy and Spain.

This clone has a single count. Seattle patient enrollment occurred during active infection, with longitudinal follow-up thereafter. CDR1 SGHVS and CDR2 FQNEAQ come from the germline V gene. J gave up 6 bases and V 5 bases, and 4 bases lay outside the gene matches. The CDR3 length is 13 residues. The data were produced by immunoSEQ multiplex PCR, yet TCRdb's version contains in-frame clones alone and is incomplete. The table records a few hundred thousand clones, roughly 90% of them present only once. This chain links TRBV7-8 with TRBJ2-1; 7 bases align to TRBD2. This TCR was recovered from a woman aged 30 to 39 with COVID-19, enrolled during active disease. The sequenced sample was peripheral blood. The CDR3: CASSLGRANEQFF. DNA of the CDR3: TGTGCCAGCAGCCTAGGGAGGGCCAATGAGCAGTTCTTC.